Presented here are 29 T cell receptor beta chains from one specimen sequenced in a study of OX40 agonist ivuxolimab in advanced cancers. Generated by immunoSEQ multiplex PCR, the TCRdb table keeps only in-frame clones and is missing some. The table lists a few hundred clones, over 90% of them singletons. This specimen was acquired in a trial of the OX40 agonist ivuxolimab. The source of these receptors is an adult with an advanced solid tumor such as melanoma, head and neck, liver or kidney cancer.

The V gene is TRBV19, the J gene TRBJ1-3; tentatively, D is TRBD1 (6 bases). From germline, CDR1 is LNHDA and CDR2 SQIVND (reference sequence). The CDR3 spans 21 residues. The ends were cut back, 0 bases at V and 0 bases at J, with 24 bases in the middle. The CDR3 bases are TGTGCCAGTAGTATAGATCCGGGACATGTAAATCTGGGGAACTCTGGAAACACCATATATTTT. It specifies CASSIDPGHVNLGNSGNTIYF. Full variable domain (outside the CDR3, taken from reference TRBV19 and TRBJ1-3): DGGITQSPKYLFRKEGQNVTLSCEQNLNHDAMYWYRQDPGQGLRLIYYSQIVNDFQKGDIAEGYSVSREKKESFPLTVTSAQKNPTAFYLCASSIDPGHVNLGNSGNTIYFGEGSWLTVV.

The chain carries TRBV7-6 and TRBJ1-4, with TRBD1 matching over 11 bases. This CDR3 contains 18 residues. Trimming cost V 3 bases and J 6 bases; bases outside gene matches: 12. Germline CDR1 and CDR2: SGHVS and FNYEAQ. In nucleotides, the CDR3 is TGTGCCAGCAGCTTCGCCAGGACAGGGGGCATTCGGGATGAAAAACTGTTTTTT. This translates into CASSFARTGGIRDEKLFF.

The chain couples TRBV11-3 to TRBJ1-2; D is uncertain. The CDR3 is made up of 14 amino acids. V lost 5 bases, J lost 5 bases, and 15 bases lay in between. The V gene's germline CDR1 is SGHNT and CDR2 YENEEA. DNA for the CDR3: TGTGCCAGCAGCACGTCATCCGGGTTTTATGGCTACACCTTC. Amino acids: CASSTSSGFYGYTF.

The chain employs TRBV6-8 and TRBJ2-7, with a possible D match to TRBD1 (5 bases). The CDR3 is 14 residues long. Germline V gene data show CDR1 as MNHGY and CDR2 as SAAAGT. V was trimmed by 10 bases and J by 6 bases, leaving 22 bases between them. The CDR3 region has the DNA TGTGCCACCAATAATCCAGGGTTGAAGGGCGAGCAGTACTTC. Translating gives CATNNPGLKGEQYF.

The chain joins TRBV7-7 to TRBJ2-7; TRBD1 agrees at 11 bases. CDR3 length: 15 residues. V trimming: 5 bases; J trimming: 2 bases; junction bases outside the gene matches: 5. Per germline, CDR1 SSHAT and CDR2 FNYEAQ (reference sequence). CDR3 loop: CASSGQGARTYEQYF. The CDR3 bases are TGTGCCAGCAGCGGACAGGGGGCGCGCACCTACGAGCAGTACTTC.

V gene TRBV11-3 combines with J gene TRBJ2-7, with TRBD1 matching over 10 bases. The junction had 6 bases not matched to a gene; V was cut back by 4 bases and J by 0 bases. The germline V gene encodes CDR1 SGHNT and CDR2 YENEEA. The CDR3 length is 16 residues. CDR3 region: CASSSTRTGGSYEQYF. CDR3 DNA sequence: TGTGCCAGCAGCTCTACCCGGACAGGGGGCTCCTACGAGCAGTACTTC.

The rearrangement links TRBV11-3 to TRBJ2-5; maybe TRBD2 (6 bases). CDR3 size: 14 residues. The germline gives CDR1 SGHNT, CDR2 YENEEA. Trimming pared 5 bases from V and 4 bases from J, leaving 14 bases between. CDR3 nucleotide sequence: TGTGCCAGCAGCATAAGGTCCGGGGGAGAGACCCAGTACTTC. Protein: CASSIRSGGETQYF.

The J gene is TRBJ1-2, the V gene TRBV19, with no clear D. CDR1 is LNHDA and CDR2 is SQIVND in the germline V gene (reference sequence). V gave up 6 bases and J gave up 3 bases, with 11 bases separating them. The CDR3 contains 13 residues. CDR3 sequence (DNA): TGTGCCAGTAGCCCAAGAGTTGACTATGGCTACACCTTC. Its translation: CASSPRVDYGYTF.

The chain has TRBV6-8 and TRBJ1-5, with D maybe TRBD1 (6 bases). V gave up 6 bases and J gave up 2 bases, with 11 bases separating them. The CDR3 is made up of 14 amino acids. CDR1 and CDR2 (germline): MNHGY, SAAAGT. CDR3 in DNA: TGTGCCAGCAGAAGAGCAGGGGGCAATCAGCCCCAGCATTTT. This codes for CASRRAGGNQPQHF.

J is TRBJ2-1 and V is TRBV6-8; the match to TRBD1 covers 11 bases. V lost 7 bases and J lost 9; bases outside the gene matches: 20. The CDR3 is 18 amino acids. Germline CDR1 MNHGY, CDR2 SAAAGT. CDR3 sequence (DNA): TGTGCCAGCACCTTCCCGGGACAGGGGGTCGATATTCATGGTGAGCAGTTCTTC. Translated, it gives CASTFPGQGVDIHGEQFF.

The V gene is TRBV10-2, the J gene TRBJ2-2; 12 bases are a match to TRBD2. Germline CDR1 is WSHSY and CDR2 is SAAADI. The junction had 3 bases not matched to a gene; V was cut back by 6 bases and J by 4 bases. CDR3 size: 15 residues. The DNA for the CDR3 is TGCGCCAGCAGCGGACTAGCGGGACTCACCGGGGAGCTGTTTTTT. Encoded protein: CASSGLAGLTGELFF.

The chain has TRBV19 and TRBJ1-4, with D perhaps TRBD1 (6 bases). V was pared by 7 bases and J by 6 bases, with 18 bases between. The CDR3 sequence is 15 residues long. CDR1 is LNHDA and CDR2 is SQIVND in the germline V gene (reference sequence). CDR3 in amino acids: CASTMTVGGHEKLFF. CDR3 DNA sequence: TGTGCCAGTACCATGACAGTAGGGGGGCATGAAAAACTGTTTTTT.

The chain combines TRBV6-8 with TRBJ2-1, with 8 bases that match TRBD2. There are 16 residues in the CDR3. Trimming removed 7 bases from V and 5 bases from J; junction bases left unmatched: 13. Germline CDR1 MNHGY, CDR2 SAAAGT. The DNA for the CDR3 is TGTGCCAGCACCCTAGTAAGCGGGAGCCTAAACAATGAGCAGTTCTTC. It encodes CASTLVSGSLNNEQFF.

For the CDR3, the DNA is TGTGCCTGGAGTGATAGGGGGGAAGGTCCTAATGAAAAACTGTTTTTT. Residues: CAWSDRGEGPNEKLFF. The V and J genes are TRBV30 and TRBJ1-4; tentative D call: TRBD1 (6 bases). Germline V gene lookup returns CDR1 GTSNPN and CDR2 SVGIG (reference sequence). The V end was cut by 1 base, the J end by 3 bases, with 15 bases between. The CDR3 is 16 residues long.

The chain combines TRBV25-1 with TRBJ2-5, with 13 positions matching TRBD2. V dropped 1 base and J dropped 3; count of bases not matched to a gene: 5. The germline V gene has CDR1 MGHDK and CDR2 SYGVNS. This CDR3 has 17 amino acids. CDR3 nucleotides: TGTGCCAGCAGTGAATTTAGGGGGACTAGCGGGGAAGAGACCCAGTACTTC. It yields the protein CASSEFRGTSGEETQYF.

The chain has TRBV7-1 and TRBJ1-1; the D gene is possibly TRBD1 (6 bases). TRBV7-1 is an open reading frame whose function is uncertain. The CDR3 has 14 amino acids. V shed 5 bases and J shed 1 base, with 11 bases lying between them. CDR3 sequence (DNA): TGTGCCAGCAGCACGCCGGGACAGAACACTGAAGCTTTCTTT. Translated: CASSTPGQNTEAFF.

The chain is built from TRBV6-8 and TRBJ2-4; TRBD2 might be the D (7 bases). The CDR3 contains 14 residues. Germline V gene lookup returns CDR1 MNHGY and CDR2 SAAAGT. V was trimmed by 6 bases and J by 6 bases, leaving 15 bases between them. CDR3 region: CASSLGGGINIQYF. CDR3 DNA sequence: TGTGCCAGCAGCCTAGGGGGAGGGATAAACATTCAGTACTTC.

J is TRBJ1-1 and V is TRBV19, with D perhaps TRBD1 (5 bases). V lost 3 bases and J lost 5, with 10 bases in between. From germline, CDR1 is LNHDA and CDR2 SQIVND (reference sequence). This CDR3 is built from 13 residues. For the CDR3, the DNA is TGTGCCAGTAGTATTCAGGGTCGAACTGAAGCTTTCTTT. Amino acid sequence: CASSIQGRTEAFF.

This CDR3 is CASSFTRSGQINSPLHF. The DNA for the CDR3 is TGCGCCAGCAGCTTCACACGATCCGGACAGATTAATTCACCCCTCCACTTT. The rearrangement links TRBV5-1 to TRBJ1-6; TRBD1 is a possible D gene (6 bases). The CDR3 extends over 17 amino acids. The ends were cut back, 2 bases at V and 6 bases at J, with 18 bases in the middle. Germline V gene data show CDR1 as SGHRS and CDR2 as YFSETQ.

This clone was seen a single time. This chain links TRBV5-1 with TRBJ2-1, with 8 bases lining up with TRBD2. The germline gives CDR1 SGHRS, CDR2 YFSETQ. V was pared by 4 bases and J by 5 bases, with 14 bases of the junction left unmatched. The CDR3 consists of 17 residues. The CDR3 nucleotides read TGCGCCAGCAGCGGAGGACTAGCAGGTATTAGGGACAATGAGCAGTTCTTC. Protein product: CASSGGLAGIRDNEQFF.

The chain has TRBV6-8 and TRBJ1-2; 8 nucleotides agree with TRBD1. V lost 2 bases, J lost 2 bases, and 13 bases stayed unmatched. Germline CDR1 is MNHGY and CDR2 is SAAAGT. This CDR3 has 18 amino acids. The CDR3: CASSYTVPGQDVNYGYTF. CDR3 sequence (DNA): TGTGCCAGCAGTTACACTGTACCGGGACAGGATGTGAACTATGGCTACACCTTC.

The chain links TRBV19 to TRBJ1-4, with 7 bases fitting TRBD1. CDR1 LNHDA and CDR2 SQIVND come from the germline V gene (reference sequence). J gave up 8 bases and V 7 bases, and 4 bases lay outside the gene matches. The CDR3 is 12 residues long. DNA for the CDR3: TGTGCCAGTACTAAGGGACAGGAAAAACTGTTTTTT. This translates into CASTKGQEKLFF.

The chain links TRBV14 to TRBJ2-7; 9 bases align to TRBD2. The J segment lost 3 bases and the V segment lost 4 bases, leaving 10 bases of the junction unmatched. CDR1 SGHDN and CDR2 FVKESK come from the germline V gene. This CDR3 has 16 amino acids. CDR3 DNA: TGTGCCAGCAGCCCGGGAGGGAGCGGGAGGTTCTACGAGCAGTACTTC. Translating gives CASSPGGSGRFYEQYF.

The genes are TRBV18 and TRBJ2-5; tentatively, D is TRBD1 or TRBD2 (6 bases each). The CDR3 is 15 residues long. The V end was cut by 6 bases, the J end by 4 bases, with 18 bases between. CDR1 is KGHSH, CDR2 LQKENI, per germline. CDR3 sequence reads: CASSPTLGGGETQYF. The DNA for the CDR3 is TGTGCCAGCTCCCCCACCCTGGGGGGCGGAGAGACCCAGTACTTC.

This clone was observed once. The V gene is TRBV18, the J gene TRBJ2-5; the match to TRBD1 covers 7 bases. Germline CDR1 is KGHSH and CDR2 is LQKENI. This CDR3 is built from 14 residues. V shed 3 bases and J 5 bases; nucleotides not matched to a gene: 6. Written as DNA, the CDR3 is TGTGCCAGCTCACCCACGACAGGGATGGAGACCCAGTACTTC. Amino acids: CASSPTTGMETQYF.

This clone has only a few counts. The V gene is TRBV11-3, the J gene TRBJ1-2; D not certain. CDR3 length equals 17 residues. Germline V gene sequence: CDR1 SGHNT, CDR2 YENEEA. Trimming cost V 3 bases and J 2 bases, with 19 bases left between them. The CDR3 spells CASSLGSLSALNYGYTF. The CDR3 DNA reads as TGTGCCAGCAGCTTGGGCAGCCTATCGGCCTTGAACTATGGCTACACCTTC.

The V call is TRBV7-8, the J call TRBJ2-5; no reliable D call. CDR1 is SGHVS and CDR2 is FQNEAQ in the germline V gene. The CDR3 loop spans 13 amino acids. With 1 base removed from V and 3 bases from J, the gap between germline ends came to 6 bases. The CDR3 reads CASSLVGKETQYF. CDR3 in DNA: TGTGCCAGCAGCTTAGTAGGGAAAGAGACCCAGTACTTC.

J is TRBJ2-3 and V is TRBV10-3, with 7 bases lining up with TRBD1. V trimming: 2 bases; J trimming: 0 bases; junction bases outside the gene matches: 8. Germline V gives CDR1 ENHRY, CDR2 SYGVKD. The CDR3 consists of 17 residues. DNA of the CDR3: TGTGCCATCAGTGAGGCCTACAGGGGATCTAGCACAGATACGCAGTATTTT. Its translation is CAISEAYRGSSTDTQYF.

The V and J genes are TRBV1 and TRBJ1-1; the table's TRBD1 call for D was not verified on the DNA. TRBV1 is classified as a pseudogene. The CDR3 spans 14 residues. The CDR3 bases are TGCGCCAGCAGCCAAGGACAGGGAAACACTGAAGCTTTCTTT. Translated, it gives CASSQGQGNTEAFF.